Following are 22 T cell receptor beta chains from one sample sequenced in a study of cytomegalovirus exposure and HLA in healthy donors. Primers included in the PCR were 60 Vbeta and 13 Jbeta primers. Only in-frame clones appear in the TCRdb table, and some are missing; sequencing was by immunoSEQ multiplex PCR. The specimen's table records roughly 120,000 clones. Sequencing input: PBMCs. The receptors were gathered from a man in his forties in good health and CMV-seropositive.

V and J are TRBV28 and TRBJ2-2; TRBD1 matches at 9 bases. The CDR3 has 17 amino acids. CDR1 is MDHEN, CDR2 SYDVKM, per germline. Losses at the gene ends were 5 bases for V and 7 bases for J; bases not matched to a gene: 14. The CDR3 DNA reads TGTGCCAGCAGTCTCTCCGGGGGGACAGGGTCTAGCGGGGAGCTGTTTTTT. It specifies CASSLSGGTGSSGELFF.

The chain links TRBV10-3 to TRBJ2-7, with 9 bases fitting TRBD1. Germline V gives CDR1 ENHRY, CDR2 SYGVKD. The CDR3 runs to 16 residues. J gave up 0 bases and V 5 bases, and 8 bases lay outside the gene matches. The CDR3 coding sequence is TGTGCCATCAGTCAAACCGGGACAGGGAGCTCCTACGAGCAGTACTTC. This gives the protein CAISQTGTGSSYEQYF.

The chain is built from TRBV7-9 and TRBJ2-2; D uncertain. This CDR3 has 14 amino acids. Germline V gene lookup returns CDR1 SEHNR and CDR2 FQNEAQ (reference sequence). Deletions cut 5 bases from V and 3 bases from J, with 10 bases between. The CDR3 here is CASSQLRDTGELFF. Here the CDR3 DNA reads TGTGCCAGCAGCCAGCTACGGGACACCGGGGAGCTGTTTTTT.

J is TRBJ1-6 and V is TRBV6-5, with D possibly TRBD1 on 6 matching bases. The CDR3 runs 15 residues. The V gene's germline CDR1 is MNHEY and CDR2 SVGAGI. Trimming shortened V by 7 bases and J by 9 bases, and 19 bases separated the two germline ends. The CDR3 sequence: CASTPGGQSVSPLHF. In nucleotides, the CDR3 is TGTGCCAGCACCCCGGGGGGGCAGTCGGTTTCACCCCTCCACTTT.

This chain uses TRBV2 with TRBJ2-7; TRBD1 matches at 11 bases. Trimming removed 8 bases from V and 5 bases from J; junction bases left unmatched: 8. Germline V gene sequence: CDR1 SNHLY, CDR2 FYNNEI. The CDR3 length is 14 residues. The CDR3 spells CASRPRTGGDEQYF. The CDR3 region has the DNA TGTGCCAGCCGGCCACGGACAGGGGGCGACGAGCAGTACTTC.

The V call is TRBV6-1, the J call TRBJ2-7; TRBD2 aligns across 8 bases. The ends lost 4 bases at V and 0 bases at J; junction bases unmatched: 11. The CDR3 length is 17 residues. Per germline, CDR1 MNHNS and CDR2 SASEGT. CDR3 sequence: CASSGGTSPLSSYEQYF. CDR3 DNA: TGTGCCAGCAGTGGGGGGACTAGTCCTCTGAGCTCCTACGAGCAGTACTTC.

The V call is TRBV29-1, the J call TRBJ2-3, with D perhaps matching TRBD2 (6 bases). Germline CDR1 is SQVTM and CDR2 is ANQGSEA. Trimming stripped 4 bases from V and 0 bases from J, with 17 bases between. The CDR3 length is 16 residues. CDR3 nucleotide sequence: TGCAGCGTTGGTAAGCGGAGGGGTGCTAGCACAGATACGCAGTATTTT. Translation gives CSVGKRRGASTDTQYF.

The genes are TRBV2 and TRBJ2-2, with no clear D. The V gene's germline CDR1 is SNHLY and CDR2 FYNNEI. The CDR3 extends over 18 amino acids. The V gene lost 1 base and the J gene lost 0 bases, with 15 bases spanning the gap. CDR3: CASSEGWPTSANTGELFF. CDR3 in DNA: TGTGCCAGCAGTGAAGGGTGGCCGACCAGCGCGAACACCGGGGAGCTGTTTTTT.

V and J are TRBV9 and TRBJ2-1; tentatively, D is TRBD2 (5 bases). Germline lookup yields CDR1 SGDLS and CDR2 YYNGEE. The CDR3 is 11 amino acids. Trimming took 3 bases from V and 9 from J, leaving 7 bases between them. In DNA form, the CDR3 reads TGTGCCAGCAGCGCAACTAGTGAGCAGTTCTTC. Translated: CASSATSEQFF. Based on the CDR3 plus reference TRBV9 and TRBJ2-1, the full variable domain is DSGVTQTPKHLITATGQRVTLRCSPRSGDLSVYWYQQSLDQGLQFLIQYYNGEERAKGNILERFSAQQFPDLHSELNLSSLELGDSALYFCASSATSEQFFGPGTRLTVL.

V and J are TRBV27 and TRBJ2-1; D is possibly TRBD1 (7 bases). Trimming took off 6 bases at V and 0 bases at J, with 12 bases between the two ends. The CDR3 loop spans 15 amino acids. Germline assignment: CDR1 MNHEY and CDR2 SMNVEV (reference sequence). The CDR3 sequence is CASRTRGVSYNEQFF. CDR3 coding DNA: TGTGCCAGCAGAACCAGGGGGGTCTCCTACAATGAGCAGTTCTTC.

The V gene is TRBV5-1, the J gene TRBJ2-7; D is perhaps TRBD1 (5 bases). From germline, CDR1 is SGHRS and CDR2 YFSETQ. This CDR3 comprises 12 residues. Trimming cost V 3 bases and J 3 bases, with 7 bases left between them. The CDR3 is CASSSDIYEQYF. Here the CDR3 DNA reads TGCGCCAGCAGCTCGGACATCTACGAGCAGTACTTC.

The chain carries TRBV6-6 and TRBJ2-5; D perhaps matches TRBD1 (5 bases). The CDR3 extends over 13 amino acids. Trimming took 2 bases from V and 3 from J, leaving 7 bases between them. Per germline, CDR1 MNHNY and CDR2 SVGAGI (reference sequence). The CDR3 DNA sequence: TGTGCCAGCAGTTACGGACAAAAAGAGACCCAGTACTTC. It is translated as CASSYGQKETQYF.

The chain combines TRBV19 with TRBJ1-5; 10 nucleotides agree with TRBD1. The CDR3 runs 15 residues. Germline lookup yields CDR1 LNHDA and CDR2 SQIVND (reference sequence). The V and J ends lost 3 bases and 6 bases, in that order; junction bases with no gene match: 5. Here the CDR3 reads CASSIYGTGAQPQHF. The CDR3 region has the DNA TGTGCCAGTAGTATCTATGGGACAGGGGCTCAGCCCCAGCATTTT.

The chain combines TRBV5-8 with TRBJ1-1, with D possibly TRBD1 on 5 matching bases. Looked up from germline, CDR1 is SGHTS and CDR2 is YDEGEE. Trimming shortened V by 7 bases and J by 7 bases, and 17 bases separated the two germline ends. The CDR3 contains 13 residues. The CDR3 region has the DNA TGTGCCAGCGTGTTGTGGGGCGCGGTTGAAGCTTTCTTT. Translating it yields CASVLWGAVEAFF.

V is TRBV30 and J is TRBJ2-7; 7 bases align to TRBD2. The ends lost 3 bases at V and 0 bases at J; junction bases unmatched: 5. Germline V gives CDR1 GTSNPN, CDR2 SVGIG (reference sequence). The CDR3 contains 14 residues. CDR3 DNA: TGTGCCTGGAGGCGGGACTATCCCTCCTACGAGCAGTACTTC. It codes for CAWRRDYPSYEQYF.

The rearrangement uses TRBV5-4 and TRBJ2-3; a weak D match, TRBD2 (6 bases). Germline CDR1 SGHNT, CDR2 YYREEE (reference sequence). The CDR3 spans 17 residues. The V end was cut by 3 bases, the J end by 2 bases, with 19 bases between. DNA for the CDR3: TGTGCCAGCAGCTCCTTAGGGGCTAGCGTTTACACAGATACGCAGTATTTT. This gives the protein CASSSLGASVYTDTQYF.

J is TRBJ1-5 and V is TRBV28; tentative D call: TRBD1 (5 bases). The CDR3 is made up of 14 amino acids. The ends were cut back, 6 bases at V and 6 bases at J, with 15 bases in the middle. Per the germline V gene, CDR1 is MDHEN and CDR2 is SYDVKM. CDR3 in DNA: TGTGCCAGCAGCCAATACCAGGGAAGTCAGCCCCAGCATTTT. Translation: CASSQYQGSQPQHF.

The chain is built from TRBV4-1 and TRBJ2-1; 10 positions match TRBD2. There are 17 residues in the CDR3. V trimming: 1 base; J trimming: 3 bases; junction bases outside the gene matches: 6. Germline V gene lookup returns CDR1 MGHRA and CDR2 YSYEKL. The CDR3 DNA sequence: TGCGCCAGCAGCCAAGGGGAGCTAGCGGGAGTCTACAATGAGCAGTTCTTC. Its protein is CASSQGELAGVYNEQFF.

The chain carries TRBV21-1 and TRBJ2-2; TRBD2, the table's D call, was not compared with the DNA. TRBV21-1 is labeled a pseudogene. The CDR3 loop spans 18 amino acids. The CDR3 loop reads CASSKGVGGKADTGELFF. The CDR3 coding sequence is TGTGCCAGCAGCAAAGGAGTTGGCGGGAAAGCAGACACCGGGGAGCTGTTTTTT.

CDR3 coding DNA: TGTGCCATCAGTGAGAGGGTCCAGGGAGGTTCACCCCTCCACTTT. Amino acid sequence: CAISERVQGGSPLHF. The chain combines TRBV10-3 with TRBJ1-6, with a weak D call TRBD1 (5 bases). Per the germline V gene, CDR1 is ENHRY and CDR2 is SYGVKD. V lost 2 bases, J lost 9 bases, and 14 bases lay in between. This CDR3 region has 15 residues.

The chain is built from TRBV7-2 and TRBJ2-2; tentative D call: TRBD1 (6 bases). Per the germline V gene, CDR1 is SGHTA and CDR2 is FQGNSA. V was clipped by 2 bases and J by 0 bases, with 10 bases between them. The length of the CDR3 is 16 residues. The CDR3 protein is CASSLLGTPNTGELFF. The CDR3 DNA sequence: TGTGCCAGCAGCTTATTGGGGACACCGAACACCGGGGAGCTGTTTTTT.

The chain recombines TRBV9 with TRBJ1-2; 7 bases map to TRBD1. The CDR3 is 14 amino acids. Trimming cost V 3 bases and J 7 bases; bases outside gene matches: 9. The germline V gene encodes CDR1 SGDLS and CDR2 YYNGEE. The CDR3 sequence: CASSASGTAAGYTF. Here the CDR3 DNA reads TGTGCCAGCAGCGCGTCCGGGACAGCAGCTGGCTACACCTTC.